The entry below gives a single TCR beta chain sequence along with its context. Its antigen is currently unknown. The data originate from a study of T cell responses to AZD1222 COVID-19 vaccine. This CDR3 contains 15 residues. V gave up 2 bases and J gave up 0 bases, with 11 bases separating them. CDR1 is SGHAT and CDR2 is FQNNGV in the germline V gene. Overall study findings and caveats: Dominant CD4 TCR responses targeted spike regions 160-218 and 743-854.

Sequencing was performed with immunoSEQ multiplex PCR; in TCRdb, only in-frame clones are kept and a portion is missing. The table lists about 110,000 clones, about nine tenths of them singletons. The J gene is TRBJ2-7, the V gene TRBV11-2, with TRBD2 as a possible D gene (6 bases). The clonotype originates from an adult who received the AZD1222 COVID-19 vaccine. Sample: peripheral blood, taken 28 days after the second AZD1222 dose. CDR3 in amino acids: CASSLRTILSYEQYF. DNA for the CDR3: TGTGCCAGCAGCTTACGGACTATCCTCTCCTACGAGCAGTACTTC.